The 17 T cell receptor beta chains reported below all come from one sample, sequenced in a study of cytomegalovirus exposure and HLA in healthy donors (dated by TCRdb to the late 2010s). The method was the immunoSEQ multiplex PCR assay. The multiplex PCR relied on a mix of 60 forward primers for TCR Vbeta segments and 13 reverse primers for TCR Jbeta segments. TCRdb provides this immuneACCESS table in a form limited to in-frame rearrangements. Some clones are lacking; in checked studies, under half of them reflect an unresolved V gene, and why the rest are absent is not known. Here the sample has under 150,000 clones; about four fifths occur a single time. The ten top clones hold 2% to 2.5% of the sample. Sequencing input: PBMCs. Every receptor here comes from a man between 25 and 39 years old in good health and CMV-seronegative.

In this sample, this clone turned up a few times. This chain uses TRBV6-5 with TRBJ1-2, with 8 nucleotides matching TRBD1. Losses at the gene ends were 2 bases for V and 6 bases for J; bases not matched to a gene: 2. The CDR3 runs 13 residues. Germline V gives CDR1 MNHEY, CDR2 SVGAGI. The CDR3 spells CASSYNRGNGYTF. As DNA, the CDR3 is TGTGCCAGCAGTTACAACAGGGGGAATGGCTACACCTTC.

The chain has TRBV5-4 and TRBJ2-6; the match to TRBD1 covers 9 bases. This CDR3 has 17 amino acids. Germline trimming cut 2 bases from V and 2 bases from J; bases unmatched to any gene: 5. Germline CDR1 and CDR2: SGHNT and YYREEE (reference sequence). The CDR3 nucleotides are TGTGCCAGCAGCTTCGCCAGGACAGGGGCTGGGGCCAACGTCCTGACTTTC. This encodes CASSFARTGAGANVLTF.

The rearrangement joins TRBV19 to TRBJ1-1, with a weak D call TRBD1 (5 bases). Germline CDR1 and CDR2: LNHDA and SQIVND (reference sequence). There are 14 residues in the CDR3. V dropped 8 bases and J dropped 1 base, with 14 bases sitting between them. CDR3 nucleotide sequence: TGTGCCAGTCAGAGACAGAGCCGGAACACTGAAGCTTTCTTT. Protein: CASQRQSRNTEAFF.

This chain uses TRBV6-1 with TRBJ1-1, with D unresolved. The V end lost 5 bases, the J end lost 0 bases, and 13 bases lay between the germline ends. This CDR3 contains 15 residues. CDR1 is MNHNS, CDR2 SASEGT, per germline. The CDR3 nucleotides are TGTGCCAGCAGTCTGGAGGGAGGGATGAACACTGAAGCTTTCTTT. The encoded protein is CASSLEGGMNTEAFF.

This clone has only one observation. The V gene is TRBV10-3, the J gene TRBJ2-1; D is possibly TRBD2 (5 bases). CDR3 length: 16 amino acids. V was clipped by 3 bases and J by 0 bases, with 12 bases between them. CDR1 is ENHRY, CDR2 SYGVKD, per germline. The CDR3 loop reads CAISEWRRSSYNEQFF. CDR3 bases: TGTGCCATCAGTGAATGGAGGAGGAGCTCCTACAATGAGCAGTTCTTC.

Here the CDR3 reads CASSVAQGLETEAFF. CDR3 sequence (DNA): TGTGCCAGCAGCGTAGCTCAGGGGTTAGAAACTGAAGCTTTCTTT. V usage is TRBV9 and J usage is TRBJ1-1; tentative D call: TRBD1 (6 bases). Trimming removed 0 bases from V and 5 bases from J, with 14 bases in between. There are 15 residues in the CDR3. Germline lookup yields CDR1 SGDLS and CDR2 YYNGEE. The full variable domain, its missing parts supplied by reference TRBV9 and TRBJ1-1, is DSGVTQTPKHLITATGQRVTLRCSPRSGDLSVYWYQQSLDQGLQFLIQYYNGEERAKGNILERFSAQQFPDLHSELNLSSLELGDSALYFCASSVAQGLETEAFFGQGTRLTVV.

With regard to this clone: Since no conserved phenylalanine or tryptophan closes the CDR3, a read error is the likely cause. V usage is TRBV6-5 and J usage is TRBJ1-2; D is unclear. Germline V lookup: CDR1 MNHEY, CDR2 SVGAGI. The ends were cut back, 6 bases at V and 4 bases at J, with 12 bases in the middle. The CDR3 runs to 13 residues. The CDR3, as DNA: TGTGCCAGCAGCACTGGACTCGGCTATGGCTACACCCTC. Its protein product is CASSTGLGYGYTL.

This clone has a single count. The chain recombines TRBV7-9 with TRBJ2-7, with D possibly matching TRBD2 (5 bases). The V gene lost 5 bases and the J gene lost 6 bases, with 14 bases spanning the gap. Per germline, CDR1 SEHNR and CDR2 FQNEAQ (reference sequence). The CDR3 runs to 13 residues. The CDR3 nucleotides are TGTGCCAGCAGCCTATCTAGCTTTGGCGAGCAGTACTTC. It codes for CASSLSSFGEQYF.

The gene calls are TRBV2 and TRBJ1-2; perhaps TRBD1 as D (6 bases). V lost 6 bases to trimming and J lost 7 bases, with 15 bases between them. Germline V gives CDR1 SNHLY, CDR2 FYNNEI. The CDR3 runs to 13 residues. CDR3 bases: TGTGCCAGCAGGAAGGGGGGGGGCGGTGGCTACACCTTC. Its protein is CASRKGGGGGYTF.

V is TRBV2 and J is TRBJ2-5; tentative D call: TRBD1 (6 bases). CDR3 length: 13 amino acids. Germline CDR1 SNHLY, CDR2 FYNNEI. V shed 7 bases and J shed 0 bases, with 9 bases lying between them. The CDR3 region is CASKAGDQETQYF. Here the CDR3 DNA reads TGTGCCAGCAAGGCAGGGGACCAAGAGACCCAGTACTTC.

The chain uses TRBV2 and TRBJ1-4, with 9 bases identical to TRBD1. J lost 8 bases, V lost 7 bases, and 11 bases had no gene match. CDR1 is SNHLY, CDR2 FYNNEI, per germline. This CDR3 region has 15 residues. The CDR3 reads CASNRDRELGEKLFF. DNA for the CDR3: TGTGCCAGCAATCGGGACAGGGAATTAGGAGAAAAACTGTTTTTT.

The rearrangement links TRBV19 to TRBJ1-5; 9 bases map to TRBD1. The CDR3 runs 16 residues. Germline trimming cut 6 bases from V and 5 bases from J; bases unmatched to any gene: 11. In germline, CDR1 is LNHDA, CDR2 SQIVND (reference sequence). CDR3 in amino acids: CASSDQGQGTDQPQHF. In DNA, the CDR3 is TGTGCCAGTAGCGACCAGGGACAGGGTACCGATCAGCCCCAGCATTTT.

The V and J genes are TRBV19 and TRBJ1-2; no reliable D call. Per the germline V gene, CDR1 is LNHDA and CDR2 is SQIVND (reference sequence). The CDR3 is 15 residues long. V was shortened by 7 bases and J by 3 bases, with 18 bases between the two germline ends. The chain's CDR3 is CASTPGLTGYYGYTF. CDR3 nucleotides: TGTGCCAGTACCCCGGGGTTGACCGGGTACTATGGCTACACCTTC.

The chain combines TRBV6-5 with TRBJ2-5, with 7 positions matching TRBD1. The germline CDR1 and CDR2 sequences are MNHEY and SVGAGI. This CDR3 is 15 amino acids long. Trimming took 4 bases from V and 7 from J; bases not matched to a gene: 12. CDR3 protein: CASSSLGTAKRTQYF. CDR3 DNA sequence: TGTGCCAGCAGTTCCCTGGGGACAGCCAAGAGGACCCAGTACTTC.

This chain connects TRBV19 to TRBJ1-2, with a possible D match to TRBD1 (5 bases). Trimming shortened V by 3 bases and J by 1 base, and 15 bases separated the two germline ends. Per the germline V gene, CDR1 is LNHDA and CDR2 is SQIVND (reference sequence). The CDR3 runs to 16 residues. In DNA, the CDR3 is TGTGCCAGTAGTATCTGGGGGGGTGCCGATAACTATGGCTACACCTTC. Translation: CASSIWGGADNYGYTF. The full variable domain, rest sourced from reference TRBV19 and TRBJ1-2, is DGGITQSPKYLFRKEGQNVTLSCEQNLNHDAMYWYRQDPGQGLRLIYYSQIVNDFQKGDIAEGYSVSREKKESFPLTVTSAQKNPTAFYLCASSIWGGADNYGYTFGSGTRLTVV.

The rearrangement uses TRBV10-3 and TRBJ2-7; D call uncertain. This CDR3 region has 14 residues. The germline V gene has CDR1 ENHRY and CDR2 SYGVKD. With 0 bases removed from V and 2 bases from J, the gap between germline ends came to 8 bases. CDR3 sequence reads: CAISESTATYEQYF. For the CDR3, the DNA is TGTGCCATCAGTGAGTCTACAGCAACCTACGAGCAGTACTTC.

This chain links TRBV27 with TRBJ2-7; TRBD1 agrees at 7 bases. Germline values: CDR1 MNHEY, CDR2 SMNVEV (reference sequence). V shed 1 base and J 6 bases; nucleotides not matched to a gene: 6. This CDR3 has 14 amino acids. The DNA for the CDR3 is TGTGCCAGCAGTTTATTACAGGGGTCGTCCGAGCAGTACTTC. It is translated as CASSLLQGSSEQYF.